One T cell receptor beta chain is described in this entry. The antigen it recognizes is unknown. Likely a read error: the CDR3 ends without its conserved phenylalanine or tryptophan. Total RNA and DNA were co-extracted without cell sorting from 20-30 mg of bulk tissue using the AllPrep DNA/RNA mini kit. Between November 2015 and March 2016, roughly 5 patients in China with histopathologically diagnosed primary liver carcinoma had their tumors surgically resected. Chronic HBV infection was present in the patients, and the patients were treatment-naive at sampling. Five spatially separated regions were sampled from each tumor: the superior, inferior, left-lateral and right-lateral poles, plus the tumor centre. Histology showed that every tumor sample contained more than 80% viable tumor cells. Fresh tumor and adjacent tissue pieces were bisected; one half was stored in RNAlater at -80°C, the other sent for histology.

The sample comes from a study of tumor-infiltrating lymphocytes in primary liver carcinoma (dated by TCRdb to the late 2010s). Study-wide context: Hepatocellular carcinoma (four) or combined HCC and intrahepatic cholangiocarcinoma (one) was present in the five patients, who were three men and two women aged 30 to 69 years. Repertoires from technical replicates were highly reproducible, with mean shared-clone rates about 0.9 and correlation coefficients above 0.98. Samples yielded roughly 3.5 to 8 million productive TCRbeta reads; read depth did not differ significantly between tissue types. The tumors of the five patients were staged as T1-T3 N0M0, with maximum diameters ranging from about 4.2 to 11 cm. The 20 to 25 tumor region samples were profiled with Agilent mRNA microarrays so that TCRbeta repertoire diversity could be related to the local molecular phenotype. TCRbeta repertoire sequencing covered about 35 specimens from 5 patients: 25 tumor regions, 5 adjacent noncancerous liver tissues and 5 peripheral blood samples. Across five regions of each liver tumor, along with adjacent normal tissue and blood, the study brought together TCRbeta repertoire sequencing, expression microarrays and whole-exome sequencing. What the authors observed across the whole study: The top 250 clones made up a significantly larger repertoire fraction in tumors than in blood (p = 0.039). Because sequencing covered only the TCR beta chain and unpaired alpha chains were not captured, true repertoire diversity is likely underestimated. The study included only a few patients, and the authors note findings should be validated in a larger study. Repertoire overlap was found to be higher between tumor regions (mean around 35%) than between tumor-adjacent (approximately 17%) or tumor-blood (about 14%) pairs, consistent with antigen-driven expansion. Only about 7.5-25% of top clones were present in all five regions of a tumor, suggesting spatial heterogeneity of tumor-infiltrating T cells. Because the samples were bulk and unsorted, CD4+ and CD8+ T cell repertoires could not be compared.

Using a constant-region primer and ProtoScript II reverse transcriptase, TCRbeta-specific cDNA was reverse-transcribed from about 540 ng total RNA. The TCRbeta libraries were prepared through three rounds of nested multiplex PCR following a slightly modified ARM-PCR procedure. Multiplex TRBV1-TRBV30 forward primers and a Cbeta reverse primer were used in the first two PCR rounds, each of which was run for 10 to 11 cycles. Sample barcodes and Illumina adapters were added in a final 25-cycle PCR using Deep VentR polymerase. Amplicons of 200-500 bp were gel-purified with a QIAquick gel extraction kit before sequencing. The TCRbeta amplicons were sequenced with 250-bp paired-end reads on an Illumina HiSeq 2500. The authors' pipeline ran thus. Quality trimming of reads was performed with Trimmomatic v0.33, and paired reads were merged with FLASH v1.2.11 so that full CDR3 sequences could be recovered. MiGEC v1.2.1b assigned V, D and J germline segments to the rearranged TCRbeta sequences. Clonotype statistics and Shannon-Wiener diversity indices were calculated with VDJtools v1.0.0. To cut down on sampling bias, every analysis after diversity analysis relied on just the 250 most abundant clonotypes from each sample. TCRdb passed the public sequencing reads through fastp at Q25 and MiXCR, retaining productive beta sequences. Each CDR3 protein gets just one entry, which takes the most common genes and DNA from the rows behind it. TCRdb assigned the V and J calls; the authors' analysis was not used. This sample gives about 200,000 distinct CDR3 sequences in total; just under 85% of them show up just once. The top ten clones comprise roughly 18% of the sample.

The CDR3 has 16 amino acids, counting both end residues. The retained sequence is limited to the CDR3, 48 bases, with the frame set at the first base. From the germline V gene (reference sequence), CDR1 is SGHKS and CDR2 is YYEKEE. At the junction V is shortened by 3 bases and J by 6 bases, with 18 bases in between. Sequenced material: tumor tissue from primary liver carcinoma. This chain is built from TRBV5-5 and TRBJ2-2; TRBD1 could be the D gene, as 6 bases match. The source of this sequence is a man in his forties with primary liver carcinoma and hepatitis B virus infection. The CDR3 protein sequence reads: CASSWHGGGRSGELFL. The sequenced DNA is TGTGCCAGCAGCTGGCATGGGGGCGGACGGTCCGGGGAGCTGTTTTTG.